This T cell receptor beta chain was identified during a study of T cells in Graves' hyperthyroidism and ophthalmopathy (dated by TCRdb to between 2018 and 2021). Background for the entire study: Peripheral blood samples were taken at the time of initial diagnosis, prior to any treatment. The paper reports TCR Vbeta CDR3 sequencing of roughly 140 peripheral blood samples: 40 or so ophthalmopathy, over 70 hyperthyroidism and roughly 17 progressor patients. To identify TCR V-J signatures that set the groups apart, the researchers used a discovery cohort of roughly 100 patients, made up of roughly 45 with Graves' ophthalmopathy and some 55 with stable Graves' hyperthyroidism. In addition, the study compared T-cell repertoires in thyroid tissue and in blood from a handful of Graves' hyperthyroidism patients. Prospective prediction of ophthalmopathy was tested in an independent validation cohort consisting of fewer than 20 hyperthyroidism patients and about 17 patients who later progressed to ophthalmopathy. The roughly 94 discovery patients were randomly split 7:3 into training and test sets. Once sampling was done, hyperthyroidism patients were given methimazole at a starting dose of 30 mg daily, whereas ophthalmopathy patients were given high-dose intravenous methylprednisolone. Beyond this particular receptor, the publication reports: Most expanded thyroid clonotypes (frequency above 0.001) were also found in blood, which suggests that blood repertoires may mirror thyroid immune responses. Sample size was not statistically predetermined, and blinding of investigators to group allocation was not performed. During validation, the model predicted progression to ophthalmopathy a median of approximately 7 months ahead of onset, with roughly 65% sensitivity and almost 75% specificity. Ophthalmopathy was separated from stable hyperthyroidism by a 13 V-J signature model, with approximately 89% sensitivity and about 81% specificity obtained in cross-validation and 80%/75% obtained in testing.

The CDR3, cysteine through phenylalanine, is 14 amino acids long. Solely the CDR3 DNA is kept, with 42 bases framed from the first base. Taken from the germline V gene, the CDR1 and CDR2 loops are ENHRY and SYGVKD. Relative to germline, V is 7 bases shorter and J is 5 bases shorter, with 17 bases between their ends. The TCR beta CDR3 regions were amplified from the RNA transcripts. The TCR CDR3 was subjected to a first round of RT-PCR using the HTBI primer set and the Qiagen OneStep RT-PCR kit. Libraries were constructed in a second round of multiplex PCR, after which size selection and purification were performed. Sequencing of the libraries was done on an Illumina HiSeq2000 using paired-end 100 bp reads. For the original study's pipeline: SOAPnuke was used to process the raw data, with reads discarded if the reads contained adapters or uncalled bases, had a mean Phred below 15, or lacked an exact constant-primer or identifier match. COPE v1.2.5 was used to merge high-quality paired reads, and clonotypes were defined as unique nucleotide sequences. Clonotypes were aligned to IMGT TRBV, TRBD and TRBJ reference segments using MiTCR v1.1. The analysis included only V-J combinations with a frequency above 0.0001, which together covered around 99% of the repertoires. The TCS score was defined as F50 (clonal expansion) divided by E x V (chaos), with BLOSUM62-based TCRdist calculated between CDR3 peptides within each V-J. Welch's t-statistics and random forest reduced approximately 520 V-J features to roughly 13, which were used in a naive Bayes classifier (R e1071). TCRdb itself trimmed the public reads at Q25 with fastp, ran MiXCR and retained productive beta chains. Rows with a matching CDR3 protein are joined into one entry that keeps the most common DNA and genes. The authors' filters were not applied to this entry. The sample has 300,000 to 450,000 distinct CDR3 sequences on record, more than 20% of them singletons. The ten largest clones represent more than 60% of the sample.

Stable Graves' hyperthyroidism was defined as the absence of progression to ophthalmopathy over 18 months of follow-up. Hyperthyroidism patients were newly diagnosed, had a disease duration of under 2 months, and were aged 18 to 65 years. Exclusion was applied to patients with uncontrolled infections, other autoimmune diseases, pregnancy or lactation. Diagnoses were established on the basis of clinical symptoms, serum thyroxine and TRAb, thyroid ultrasound, and orbital computed tomography. Ficoll-Paque density gradient centrifugation was used to isolate PBMCs from around 10 ml of fresh peripheral blood. Trizol reagent was used to extract total RNA, and RNA quality was then checked on an Agilent 2100 Bioanalyzer. Concerning this clonotype: There is no known antigen for this receptor. No base qualities exist here, and no much larger clone lies one base off it.

The TCR sequence derives from a man aged 45-65 years with Graves' hyperthyroidism. Sequencing used blood. Here the chain combines TRBV10-3 and TRBJ2-5; D gene: possibly TRBD1, on 5 matching bases. CDR3 reads: CAINPGLGVETQYF. DNA sequence: TGTGCCATCAACCCGGGTCTAGGGGTGGAGACCCAGTACTTC.